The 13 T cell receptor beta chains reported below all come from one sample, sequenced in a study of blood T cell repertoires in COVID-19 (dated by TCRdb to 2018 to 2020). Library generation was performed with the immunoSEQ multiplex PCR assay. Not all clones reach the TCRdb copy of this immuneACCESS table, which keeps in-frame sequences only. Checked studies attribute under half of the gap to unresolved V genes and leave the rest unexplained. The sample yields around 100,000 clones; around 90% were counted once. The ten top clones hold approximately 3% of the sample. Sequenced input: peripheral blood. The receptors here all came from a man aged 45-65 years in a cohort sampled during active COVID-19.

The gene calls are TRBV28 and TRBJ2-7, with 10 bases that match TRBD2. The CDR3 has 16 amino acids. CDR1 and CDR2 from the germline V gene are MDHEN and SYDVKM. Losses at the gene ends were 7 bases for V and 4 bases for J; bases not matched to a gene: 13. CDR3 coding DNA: TGTGCCAGCACCCCTGGAATAGCGGGGGGTTTGTACGAGCAGTACGTC. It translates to CASTPGIAGGLYEQYV.

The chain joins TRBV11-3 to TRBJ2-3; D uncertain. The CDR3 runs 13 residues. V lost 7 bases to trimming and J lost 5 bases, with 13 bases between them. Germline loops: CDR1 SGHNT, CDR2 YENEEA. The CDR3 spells CASTPGEEDTQYF. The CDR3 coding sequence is TGTGCCAGCACCCCCGGAGAAGAAGATACGCAGTATTTT.

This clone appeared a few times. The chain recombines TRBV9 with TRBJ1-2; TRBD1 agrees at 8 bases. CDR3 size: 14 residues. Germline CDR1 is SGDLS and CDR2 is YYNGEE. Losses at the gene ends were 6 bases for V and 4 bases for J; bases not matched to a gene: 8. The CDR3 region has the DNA TGTGCCAGCACACAATCAGGGGGCGGCTATGGCTACACCTTC. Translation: CASTQSGGGYGYTF. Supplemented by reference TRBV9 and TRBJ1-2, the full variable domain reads DSGVTQTPKHLITATGQRVTLRCSPRSGDLSVYWYQQSLDQGLQFLIQYYNGEERAKGNILERFSAQQFPDLHSELNLSSLELGDSALYFCASTQSGGGYGYTFGSGTRLTVV.

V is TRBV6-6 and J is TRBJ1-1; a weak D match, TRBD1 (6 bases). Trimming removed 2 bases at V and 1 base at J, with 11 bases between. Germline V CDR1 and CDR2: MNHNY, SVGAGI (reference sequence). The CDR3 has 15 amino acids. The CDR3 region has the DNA TGTGCCAGCAGTTACCGACAGGCTACGAACACTGAAGCTTTCTTT. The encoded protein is CASSYRQATNTEAFF.

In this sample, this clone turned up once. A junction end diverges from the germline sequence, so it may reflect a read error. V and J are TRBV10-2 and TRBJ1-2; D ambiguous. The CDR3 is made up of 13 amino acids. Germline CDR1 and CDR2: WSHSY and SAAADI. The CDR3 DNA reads TGCGCCAGCAGTGAGAGGGAGGGAATTGCCCTGCCCTTC. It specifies CASSEREGIALPF.

The CDR3 DNA follows: TGCGCCAGCAGTTATTCAGATACGCAGTATTTT. Amino acid sequence: CASSYSDTQYF. The chain has TRBV10-1 and TRBJ2-3, with D uncertain. The CDR3 spans 11 residues. Germline-derived CDR1 and CDR2 are WNHNN and SYGVQD (reference sequence). With 5 bases removed from V and 4 bases from J, the gap between germline ends came to 4 bases.

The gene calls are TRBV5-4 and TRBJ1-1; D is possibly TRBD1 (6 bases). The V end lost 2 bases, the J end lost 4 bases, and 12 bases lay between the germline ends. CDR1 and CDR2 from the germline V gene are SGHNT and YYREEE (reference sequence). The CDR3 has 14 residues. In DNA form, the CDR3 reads TGTGCCAGCAGCTTACAGGGAGGGGGCACTGAAGCTTTCTTT. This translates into CASSLQGGGTEAFF.

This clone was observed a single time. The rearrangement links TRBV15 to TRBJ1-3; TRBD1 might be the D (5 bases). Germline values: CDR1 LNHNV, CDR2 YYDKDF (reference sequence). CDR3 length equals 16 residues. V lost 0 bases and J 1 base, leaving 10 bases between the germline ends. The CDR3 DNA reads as TGTGCCACCAGCAGAGATTCGGCAGGGTCTGGAAACACCATATATTTT. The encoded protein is CATSRDSAGSGNTIYF.

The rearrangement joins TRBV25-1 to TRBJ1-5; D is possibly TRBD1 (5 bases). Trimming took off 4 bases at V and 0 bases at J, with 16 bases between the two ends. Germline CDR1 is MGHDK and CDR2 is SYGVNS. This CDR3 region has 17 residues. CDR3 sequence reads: CASSGEGGAYSNQPQHF. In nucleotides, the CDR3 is TGTGCCAGCAGTGGGGAGGGTGGGGCTTATAGCAATCAGCCCCAGCATTTT.

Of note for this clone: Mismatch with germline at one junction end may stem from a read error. The CDR3 DNA is TGTGCTAGCAGTTATGGGACTAGCGGGGGTCAAGAGACCCAGTACTTC. Protein: CASSYGTSGGQETQYF. The V and J genes are TRBV7-7 and TRBJ2-5; TRBD2 matches 14 bases. Germline CDR1 SSHAT, CDR2 FNYEAQ (reference sequence). This CDR3 contains 16 residues.

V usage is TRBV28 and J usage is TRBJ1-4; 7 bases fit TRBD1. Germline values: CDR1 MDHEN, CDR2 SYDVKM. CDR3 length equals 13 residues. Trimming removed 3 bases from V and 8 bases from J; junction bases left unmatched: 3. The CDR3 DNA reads TGTGCCAGCAGTTTTGGGGACAGCGAAAAACTGTTTTTT. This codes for CASSFGDSEKLFF.

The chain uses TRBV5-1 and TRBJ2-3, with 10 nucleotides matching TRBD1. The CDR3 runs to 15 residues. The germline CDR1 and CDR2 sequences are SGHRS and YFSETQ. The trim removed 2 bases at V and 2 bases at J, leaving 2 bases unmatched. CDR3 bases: TGCGCCAGCAGCTTAGACAGGGGGCACACAGATACGCAGTATTTT. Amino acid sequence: CASSLDRGHTDTQYF.

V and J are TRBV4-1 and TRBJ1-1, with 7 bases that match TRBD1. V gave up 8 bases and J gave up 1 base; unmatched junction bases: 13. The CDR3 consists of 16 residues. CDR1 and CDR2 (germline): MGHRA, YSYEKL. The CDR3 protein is CASELQPGTANTEAFF. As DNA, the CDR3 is TGCGCCAGCGAGCTTCAACCAGGGACAGCGAACACTGAAGCTTTCTTT.